This entry lists 24 T cell receptor beta chains sequenced from one sample in a study of human T cells and chemical hapten exposure (dated by TCRdb to about 2021). The sample's time point label is to be understood as: patch test 1, 2 weeks after DPC sensitization. Per the publication, the treatment or condition label means: therapeutic diphenylcyclopropenone sensitization with weekly scalp DPC. Libraries were constructed by RACE. TCRdb shows the sequencer as NextSeq 500. TCRdb trimmed the raw reads at Q25, called clones with MiXCR and kept productive beta chains. Each record represents a unique CDR3 protein, reported with the most common genes and DNA among its rows. This sample lists tens of thousands of distinct CDR3 sequences; more than 9% were detected once. The ten largest clones add up to less than 2.5% of the sample. This sample comprised whole blood, obtained in connection with sensitization to the hapten diphenylcyclopropenone (DPC). The receptors come from a man aged 40-49 years with alopecia areata. Some clones in this sample may be carry-over from other donors' samples.

The chain employs TRBV12-5 and TRBJ2-1, with no clear D. V gave up 9 bases and J gave up 1 base, with 10 bases separating them. Per germline, CDR1 LGHNT and CDR2 FRNRAP. This CDR3 comprises 13 residues. The CDR3, as DNA: TGTGCTAGGAGGCACATTTCCTACAATGAGCAGTTCTTC. Protein product: CARRHISYNEQFF.

At least ten counts were recorded for this clonotype. V gene TRBV4-3 combines with J gene TRBJ2-1; 8 nucleotides match TRBD2. Germline trimming cut 3 bases from V and 6 bases from J; bases unmatched to any gene: 10. Germline V lookup: CDR1 LGHNA, CDR2 YSLEER. CDR3 length equals 16 residues. CDR3 coding DNA: TGCGCCAGCAGCCATGGGACTAGGCCTCGCGGCAATGAGCAGTTCTTC. Protein: CASSHGTRPRGNEQFF.

By proportion, this clonotype is medium-sized. The CDR3 reads CASSFTDTQYF. The CDR3 DNA sequence: TGTGCCAGCAGTTTCACAGATACGCAGTATTTT. The chain combines TRBV25-1 with TRBJ2-3; D is ambiguous. Per germline, CDR1 MGHDK and CDR2 SYGVNS. This CDR3 comprises 11 residues. Trimming cost V 5 bases and J 2 bases, with 2 bases left between them.

The gene calls are TRBV7-2 and TRBJ1-1; D is unresolved. The length of the CDR3 is 14 residues. Germline V gene data show CDR1 as SGHTA and CDR2 as FQGNSA. V shed 1 base and J shed 3 bases, with 9 bases lying between them. CDR3 nucleotide sequence: TGTGCCAGCAGCTTAGTTTCGCGGGACACTGAAGCTTTCTTT. It specifies CASSLVSRDTEAFF.

In its sample, this clonotype was seen many times. This chain connects TRBV24-1 to TRBJ2-5, with TRBD2 matching over 14 bases. The CDR3 length is 18 residues. Germline V CDR1 and CDR2: KGHDR, SFDVKD. V dropped 7 bases and J dropped 5; count of bases not matched to a gene: 14. The CDR3 DNA sequence: TGTGCCACCAGCGCGACTAGCGGGAGGGCCGAAATAGAGGAGACCCAGTACTTC. As protein: CATSATSGRAEIEETQYF.

This clonotype turned up a few times. V gene TRBV7-9 combines with J gene TRBJ1-6; 8 nucleotides align to TRBD1. This CDR3 has 14 amino acids. CDR1 and CDR2 (germline): SEHNR, FQNEAQ (reference sequence). The trim removed 4 bases at V and 7 bases at J, leaving 3 bases unmatched. CDR3 in amino acids: CASSSGQGNSPLHF. CDR3 nucleotides: TGTGCCAGCAGCTCCGGACAGGGAAATTCACCCCTCCACTTT.

This clonotype turned up a few times. The chain employs TRBV5-6 and TRBJ2-5; 9 bases are a match to TRBD1. CDR1 and CDR2 (germline): SGHDT, YYEEEE. V lost 2 bases and J lost 5; bases outside the gene matches: 1. The CDR3 runs to 13 residues. DNA of the CDR3: TGTGCCAGCAGCTTCGGGACAGGGGAGACCCAGTACTTC. Protein sequence: CASSFGTGETQYF.

This clonotype was detected a few times. The rearrangement uses TRBV5-4 and TRBJ2-7; TRBD1 agrees at 7 bases. The CDR3 is 15 amino acids. Unmatched junction bases numbered 10, after V lost 3 bases and J lost 4 bases. Germline loops: CDR1 SGHNT, CDR2 YYREEE (reference sequence). The CDR3 sequence: CASSSGQKTNYEQYF. In DNA form, the CDR3 reads TGTGCCAGCAGCTCGGGACAGAAAACCAATTACGAGCAGTACTTC.

The chain couples TRBV5-4 to TRBJ2-1, with 10 bases that match TRBD2. The V and J ends lost 9 bases and 6 bases, in that order; junction bases with no gene match: 9. Germline loops: CDR1 SGHNT, CDR2 YYREEE (reference sequence). CDR3 length: 14 residues. CDR3 region: CATGLAGVLNEQFF. The CDR3 bases are TGTGCCACCGGCCTAGCGGGAGTCCTCAATGAGCAGTTCTTC. Variable domain in full (rest from reference TRBV5-4 and TRBJ2-1): ETGVTQSPTHLIKTRGQQVTLRCSSQSGHNTVSWYQQALGQGPQFIFQYYREEENGRGNFPPRFSGLQFPNYSSELNVNALELDDSALYLCATGLAGVLNEQFFGPGTRLTVL.

This clonotype was counted between two and nine times. This sequence joins TRBV4-3 and TRBJ1-4; D is uncertain. The germline CDR1 and CDR2 sequences are LGHNA and YSLEER. The CDR3 length is 12 residues. V lost 5 bases to trimming and J lost 8 bases, with 9 bases between them. The CDR3 sequence is CASSARGEKLFF. The CDR3, as DNA: TGCGCCAGCAGCGCCCGTGGAGAAAAACTGTTTTTT.

This clonotype occurred a few times. The V and J genes are TRBV7-2 and TRBJ1-2, with D perhaps matching TRBD1 (6 bases). V shed 1 base and J shed 1 base, with 19 bases lying between them. This CDR3 is built from 18 residues. The V gene's germline CDR1 is SGHTA and CDR2 FQGNSA. Written as DNA, the CDR3 is TGTGCCAGCAGCTTAGGGGCTTTGTGGCAGGGGATTAACTATGGCTACACCTTC. Protein sequence: CASSLGALWQGINYGYTF.

This chain links TRBV7-2 with TRBJ2-5; weak D call: TRBD2 (6 bases). The V and J ends lost 3 bases and 2 bases respectively, with 10 bases between them. This CDR3 is built from 14 residues. Germline values: CDR1 SGHTA, CDR2 FQGNSA. In nucleotides, the CDR3 is TGTGCCAGCAGCTTGGGCGGGGCGCAAGAGACCCAGTACTTC. Its protein is CASSLGGAQETQYF.

This clonotype was observed many times. The V call is TRBV7-6, the J call TRBJ1-6; no firm D call. Trimming stripped 5 bases from V and 8 bases from J, with 13 bases between. The CDR3 has 14 residues. Germline loops: CDR1 SGHVS, CDR2 FNYEAQ. The CDR3 DNA follows: TGTGCCAGCAGCCCGGCTGGAGAAGATTCACCCCTCCACTTT. Its protein product is CASSPAGEDSPLHF.

This clonotype was found a few times. The chain carries TRBV12-3 or TRBV12-4 and TRBJ2-7; 12 bases are a match to TRBD2. The CDR3 totals 18 residues. The junction had 14 bases not matched to a gene; V was cut back by 2 bases and J by 6 bases. CDR3 sequence: CASSLKGLAGGPLSEQYF. CDR3 coding DNA: TGTGCCAGCAGTTTAAAGGGGCTAGCGGGAGGGCCGTTGAGCGAGCAGTACTTC.

The table lists this clonotype with a few counts. The chain combines TRBV5-4 with TRBJ2-7, with a tentative D call TRBD1 (5 bases). Germline-derived CDR1 and CDR2 are SGHNT and YYREEE (reference sequence). The CDR3 contains 12 residues. Trimming shortened V by 4 bases and J by 9 bases, and 14 bases separated the two germline ends. CDR3 sequence: CASSPQGQPQYF. CDR3 DNA: TGTGCCAGCAGCCCGCAGGGCCAACCGCAGTACTTC.

This clonotype was recorded at least ten times. The chain uses TRBV6-2 or TRBV6-3 and TRBJ1-2, with TRBD1 matching 8 bases. V trimming: 2 bases; J trimming: 0 bases; junction bases outside the gene matches: 14. Germline lookup yields CDR1 MNHEY and CDR2 SVGEGT. The CDR3 loop spans 19 amino acids. CDR3 bases: TGTGCCAGCAGTTACCCGGGACAGGCATCGGGGCGTACTAACTATGGCTACACCTTC. It encodes CASSYPGQASGRTNYGYTF.

This clonotype has just a few counts. The chain employs TRBV29-1 and TRBJ1-2; no clear D. Germline V gene lookup returns CDR1 SQVTM and CDR2 ANQGSEA. Trimming cost V 5 bases and J 4 bases, with 8 bases left between them. This CDR3 contains 11 residues. The CDR3 nucleotides read TGCAGCGTTACGGTAACCTATGGCTACACCTTC. This sequence encodes CSVTVTYGYTF.

This clonotype was counted ten times or more. This chain joins TRBV7-2 and TRBJ1-5; no clear D gene. Per the germline V gene, CDR1 is SGHTA and CDR2 is FQGNSA. The CDR3 length is 14 residues. V lost 3 bases and J lost 3, with 9 bases in between. DNA of the CDR3: TGTGCCAGCAGCTTCGGATACGTCAATCAGCCCCAGCATTTT. Its translation is CASSFGYVNQPQHF.

This clonotype was seen a few times. This sequence joins TRBV19 and TRBJ2-2; 7 bases match TRBD1. Germline loops: CDR1 LNHDA, CDR2 SQIVND (reference sequence). With 5 bases clipped from V and 0 bases from J, the junction kept 9 bases outside the gene matches. CDR3 size: 17 residues. The CDR3 is CASSQHGTDANTGELFF. The CDR3 DNA sequence: TGTGCCAGTAGTCAACATGGGACAGACGCGAACACCGGGGAGCTGTTTTTT.

J is TRBJ1-5 and V is TRBV25-1; no reliable D call. Germline V gene sequence: CDR1 MGHDK, CDR2 SYGVNS. The CDR3 is made up of 14 amino acids. Trimming stripped 1 base from V and 0 bases from J, with 4 bases between. CDR3 sequence (DNA): TGTGCCAGCAGTGAATCAGGTAGCAATCAGCCCCAGCATTTT. Residues: CASSESGSNQPQHF.

This clonotype has ten or more counts. The chain recombines TRBV29-1 with TRBJ1-2, with TRBD1 identical over 12 bases. The CDR3 length is 15 residues. J lost 7 bases, V lost 2 bases, and 8 bases had no gene match. CDR1 is SQVTM, CDR2 ANQGSEA, per germline. For the CDR3, the DNA is TGCAGCGTTGAATCGCAGGGGACAGGGGGCGGTGGCTACACCTTC. Protein product: CSVESQGTGGGGYTF.

The chain joins TRBV7-2 to TRBJ2-1, with 11 positions matching TRBD2. V lost 1 base, J lost 8 bases, and 7 bases stayed unmatched. CDR3 size: 16 residues. Germline loops: CDR1 SGHTA, CDR2 FQGNSA. CDR3 sequence reads: CASSLVGSGRAYEQFF. The CDR3 DNA follows: TGTGCCAGCAGCTTAGTGGGTAGCGGGAGGGCCTATGAGCAGTTCTTC.

This clonotype was recorded at least ten times. The chain couples TRBV10-3 to TRBJ2-3, with a weak D call TRBD2 (5 bases). The CDR3 length is 13 residues. Germline V gives CDR1 ENHRY, CDR2 SYGVKD. V was trimmed by 5 bases and J by 4 bases, leaving 10 bases between them. The CDR3 spells CAISNERADTQYF. The CDR3 bases are TGTGCCATCAGTAATGAGAGGGCAGATACGCAGTATTTT.

The V and J genes are TRBV11-3 and TRBJ2-1, with 7 bases aligning to TRBD2. CDR3 size: 14 residues. Germline V gene sequence: CDR1 SGHNT, CDR2 YENEEA. The ends lost 2 bases at V and 5 bases at J; junction bases unmatched: 3. The CDR3 DNA follows: TGTGCCAGCAGCTTACGAGGGACTAACAATGAGCAGTTCTTC. This encodes CASSLRGTNNEQFF.